The sequence of this T cell receptor beta chain was determined in a study of T cell repertoires in cytomegalovirus infection. TCRdb passed the reads through MiXCR, listing each CDR3 protein once. The profile shows some 400,000 distinct CDR3 sequences, 30% to 40% of them singletons. Per germline, CDR1 ENHRY and CDR2 SYGVKD. The CDR3 sequence is 14 residues long. J lost 5 bases, V lost 4 bases, and 4 bases had no gene match. V and J are TRBV10-3 and TRBJ2-3, with 9 bases identical to TRBD1. The sequencing sample was made of PBMCs. This clonotype was obtained from a human donor in good health (CMV status not recorded). Some clones in this sample may be carry-over from other donors' samples. The DNA of the CDR3 is TGTGCCATCAGTGGGGGACAGGGAATAGATACGCAGTATTTT. It yields the protein CAISGGQGIDTQYF.